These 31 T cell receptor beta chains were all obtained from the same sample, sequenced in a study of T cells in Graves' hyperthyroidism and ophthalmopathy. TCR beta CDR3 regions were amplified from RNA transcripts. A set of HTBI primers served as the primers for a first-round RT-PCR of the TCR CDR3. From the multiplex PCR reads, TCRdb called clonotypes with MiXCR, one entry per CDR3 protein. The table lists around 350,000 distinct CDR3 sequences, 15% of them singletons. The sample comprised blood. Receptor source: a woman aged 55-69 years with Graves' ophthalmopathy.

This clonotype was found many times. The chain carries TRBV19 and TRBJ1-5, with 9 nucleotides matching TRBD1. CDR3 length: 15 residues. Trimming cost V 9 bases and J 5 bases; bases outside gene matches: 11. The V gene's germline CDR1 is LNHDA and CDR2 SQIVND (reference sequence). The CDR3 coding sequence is TGTGCCAGCGGCGTGGGCGACAGGGGGTATCAGCCCCAGCATTTT. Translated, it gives CASGVGDRGYQPQHF.

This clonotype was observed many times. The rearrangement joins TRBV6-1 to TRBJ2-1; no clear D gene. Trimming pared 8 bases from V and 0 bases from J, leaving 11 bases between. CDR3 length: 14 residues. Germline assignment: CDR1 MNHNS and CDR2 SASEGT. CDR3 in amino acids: CASGRRPSYNEQFF. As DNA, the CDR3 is TGTGCCAGCGGCAGACGCCCCTCCTACAATGAGCAGTTCTTC.

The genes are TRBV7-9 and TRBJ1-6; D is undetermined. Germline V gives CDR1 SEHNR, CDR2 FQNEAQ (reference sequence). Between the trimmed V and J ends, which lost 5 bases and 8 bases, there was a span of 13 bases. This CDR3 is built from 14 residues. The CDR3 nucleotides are TGTGCCAGCAGCCATACACCGGCCGATTCACCCCTCCACTTT. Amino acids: CASSHTPADSPLHF.

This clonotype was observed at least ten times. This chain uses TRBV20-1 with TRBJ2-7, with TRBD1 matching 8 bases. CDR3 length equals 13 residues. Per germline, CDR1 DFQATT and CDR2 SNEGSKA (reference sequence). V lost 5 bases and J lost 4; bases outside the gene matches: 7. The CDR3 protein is CSALAGGQYEQYF. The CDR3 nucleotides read TGCAGTGCTTTAGCAGGGGGCCAATACGAGCAGTACTTC.

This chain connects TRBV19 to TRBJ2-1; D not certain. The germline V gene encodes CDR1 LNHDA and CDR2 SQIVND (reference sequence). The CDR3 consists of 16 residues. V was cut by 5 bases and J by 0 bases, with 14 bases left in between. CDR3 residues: CASSFSGLSSYNEQFF. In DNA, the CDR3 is TGTGCCAGTAGTTTCTCCGGATTAAGCTCCTACAATGAGCAGTTCTTC. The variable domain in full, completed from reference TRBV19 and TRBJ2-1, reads DGGITQSPKYLFRKEGQNVTLSCEQNLNHDAMYWYRQDPGQGLRLIYYSQIVNDFQKGDIAEGYSVSREKKESFPLTVTSAQKNPTAFYLCASSFSGLSSYNEQFFGPGTRLTVL.

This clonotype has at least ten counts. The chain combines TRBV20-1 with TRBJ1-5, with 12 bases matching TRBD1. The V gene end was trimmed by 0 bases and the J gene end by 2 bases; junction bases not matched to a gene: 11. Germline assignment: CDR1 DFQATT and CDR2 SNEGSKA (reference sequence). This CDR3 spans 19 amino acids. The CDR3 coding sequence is TGCAGTGCTAGAGATCTGGGACAGGGGGCGAGGGAAGGCAATCAGCCCCAGCATTTT. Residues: CSARDLGQGAREGNQPQHF.

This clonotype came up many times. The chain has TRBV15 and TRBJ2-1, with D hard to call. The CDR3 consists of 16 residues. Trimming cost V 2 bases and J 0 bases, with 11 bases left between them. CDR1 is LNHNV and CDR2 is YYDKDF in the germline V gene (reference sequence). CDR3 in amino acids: CATSRPTGSSYNEQFF. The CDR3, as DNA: TGTGCCACCAGCAGACCCACTGGAAGCTCCTACAATGAGCAGTTCTTC.

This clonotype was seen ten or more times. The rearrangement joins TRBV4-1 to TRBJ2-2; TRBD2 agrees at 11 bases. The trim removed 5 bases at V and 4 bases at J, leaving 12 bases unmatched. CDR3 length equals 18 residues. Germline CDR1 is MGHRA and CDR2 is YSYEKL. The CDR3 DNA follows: TGCGCCAGCAGCGACCTTCTAGCGGGAGGTCTGGGCACCGGGGAGCTGTTTTTT. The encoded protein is CASSDLLAGGLGTGELFF.

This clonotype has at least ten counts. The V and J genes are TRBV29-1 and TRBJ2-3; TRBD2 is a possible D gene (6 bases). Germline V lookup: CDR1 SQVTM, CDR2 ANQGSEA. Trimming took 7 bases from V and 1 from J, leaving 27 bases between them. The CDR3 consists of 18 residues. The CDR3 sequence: CSAQPRLRDSWGTDTQYF. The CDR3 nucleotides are TGCAGCGCCCAACCCCGTCTCCGGGACTCCTGGGGCACAGATACGCAGTATTTT.

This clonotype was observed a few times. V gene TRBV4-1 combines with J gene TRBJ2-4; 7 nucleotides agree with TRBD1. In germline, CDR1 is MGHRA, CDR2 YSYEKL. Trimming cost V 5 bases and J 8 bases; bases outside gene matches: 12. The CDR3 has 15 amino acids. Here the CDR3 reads CASSTRQGRTDIQYF. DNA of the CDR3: TGCGCCAGCAGCACTCGACAGGGCAGGACGGACATTCAGTACTTC.

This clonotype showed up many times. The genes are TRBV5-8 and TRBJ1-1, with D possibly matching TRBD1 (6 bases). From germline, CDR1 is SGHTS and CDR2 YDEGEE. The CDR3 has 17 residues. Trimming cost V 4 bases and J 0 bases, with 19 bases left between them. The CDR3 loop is CASSRGLESRLNTEAFF. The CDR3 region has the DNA TGTGCCAGCAGCCGGGGGCTGGAGTCGAGGTTGAACACTGAAGCTTTCTTT.

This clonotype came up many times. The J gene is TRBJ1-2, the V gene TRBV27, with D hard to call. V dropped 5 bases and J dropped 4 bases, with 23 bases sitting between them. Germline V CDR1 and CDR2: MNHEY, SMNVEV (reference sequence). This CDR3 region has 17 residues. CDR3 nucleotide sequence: TGTGCCAGCAGTCCGAATTCAGCGGGTCTTACTTTCTATGGCTACACCTTC. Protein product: CASSPNSAGLTFYGYTF.

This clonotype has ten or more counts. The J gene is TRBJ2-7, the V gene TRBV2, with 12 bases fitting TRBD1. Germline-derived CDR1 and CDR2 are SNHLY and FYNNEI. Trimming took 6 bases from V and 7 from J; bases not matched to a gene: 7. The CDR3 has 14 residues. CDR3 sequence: CASSIPGQGAEQYF. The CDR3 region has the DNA TGTGCCAGCAGCATACCGGGACAGGGGGCAGAGCAGTACTTC.

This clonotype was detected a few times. The CDR3 loop reads CASSDSGRGRYGYTF. Written as DNA, the CDR3 is TGTGCCAGCAGCGACTCCGGCAGGGGCCGATATGGCTACACCTTC. V is TRBV9 and J is TRBJ1-2; D possibly corresponds to TRBD1 (6 bases). The CDR3 length is 15 residues. V was trimmed by 3 bases and J by 5 bases, leaving 17 bases between them. Germline V gene sequence: CDR1 SGDLS, CDR2 YYNGEE.

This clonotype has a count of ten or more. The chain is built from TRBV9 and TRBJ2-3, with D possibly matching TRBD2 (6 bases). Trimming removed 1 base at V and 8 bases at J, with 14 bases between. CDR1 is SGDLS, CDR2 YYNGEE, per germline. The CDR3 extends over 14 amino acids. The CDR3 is CASSVLTGRGTQYF. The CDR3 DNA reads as TGTGCCAGCAGCGTACTAACCGGGAGAGGTACGCAGTATTTT.

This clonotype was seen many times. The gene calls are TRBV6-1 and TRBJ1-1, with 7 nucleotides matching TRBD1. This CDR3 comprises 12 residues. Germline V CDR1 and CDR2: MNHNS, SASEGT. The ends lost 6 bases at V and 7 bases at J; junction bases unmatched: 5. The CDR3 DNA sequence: TGTGCCAGCAGCTACAGGGGAAATGAAGCTTTCTTT. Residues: CASSYRGNEAFF.

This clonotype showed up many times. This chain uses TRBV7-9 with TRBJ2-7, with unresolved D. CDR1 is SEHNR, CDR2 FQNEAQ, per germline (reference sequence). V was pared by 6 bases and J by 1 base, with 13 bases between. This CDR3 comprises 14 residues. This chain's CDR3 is CASSPNGKSYEQYF. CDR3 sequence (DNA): TGTGCCAGCAGTCCTAACGGAAAGTCCTACGAGCAGTACTTC.

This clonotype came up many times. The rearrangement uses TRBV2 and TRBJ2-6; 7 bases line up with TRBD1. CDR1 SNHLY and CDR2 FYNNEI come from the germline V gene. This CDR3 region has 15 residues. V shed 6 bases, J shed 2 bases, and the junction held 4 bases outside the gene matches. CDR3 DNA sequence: TGTGCCAGCAGCGACAGGGACCCTGGGGCCAACGTCCTGACTTTC. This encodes CASSDRDPGANVLTF. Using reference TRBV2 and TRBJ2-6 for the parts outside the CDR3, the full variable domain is EPEVTQTPSHQVTQMGQEVILRCVPISNHLYFYWYRQILGQKVEFLVSFYNNEISEKSEIFDDQFSVERPDGSNFTLKIRSTKLEDSAMYFCASSDRDPGANVLTFGAGSRLTVL.

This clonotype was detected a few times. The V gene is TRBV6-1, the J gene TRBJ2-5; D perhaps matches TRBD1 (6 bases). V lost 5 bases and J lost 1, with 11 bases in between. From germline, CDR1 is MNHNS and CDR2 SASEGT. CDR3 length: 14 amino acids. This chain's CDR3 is CASSPGQSQETQYF. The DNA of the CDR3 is TGTGCCAGCAGTCCCGGACAGTCCCAAGAGACCCAGTACTTC.

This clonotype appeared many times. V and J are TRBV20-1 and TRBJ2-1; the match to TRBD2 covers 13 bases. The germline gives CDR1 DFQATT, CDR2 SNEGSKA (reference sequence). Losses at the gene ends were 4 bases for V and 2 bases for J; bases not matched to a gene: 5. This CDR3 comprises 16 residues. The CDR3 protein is CSANPGTSGTYNEQFF. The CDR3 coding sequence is TGCAGTGCTAACCCTGGGACTAGCGGGACCTACAATGAGCAGTTCTTC.

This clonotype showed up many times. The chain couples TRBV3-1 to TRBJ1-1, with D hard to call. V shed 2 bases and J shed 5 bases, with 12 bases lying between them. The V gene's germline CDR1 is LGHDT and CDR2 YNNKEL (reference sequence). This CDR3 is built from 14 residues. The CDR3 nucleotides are TGTGCCAGCAGCCAACGGGTTGTCGGGACTGAAGCTTTCTTT. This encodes CASSQRVVGTEAFF. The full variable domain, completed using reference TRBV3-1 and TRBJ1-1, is DTAVSQTPKYLVTQMGNDKSIKCEQNLGHDTMYWYKQDSKKFLKIMFSYNNKELIINETVPNRFSPKSPDKAHLNLHINSLELGDSAVYFCASSQRVVGTEAFFGQGTRLTVV.

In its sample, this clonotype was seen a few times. The CDR3 DNA follows: TGTGCCAGCAGTTCTCGGACCGGTCCCTACGAGCAGTACTTC. Protein product: CASSSRTGPYEQYF. The chain is built from TRBV6-5 and TRBJ2-7; D is uncertain. Trimming took off 4 bases at V and 2 bases at J, with 12 bases between the two ends. This CDR3 has 14 amino acids. Germline V CDR1 and CDR2: MNHEY, SVGAGI.

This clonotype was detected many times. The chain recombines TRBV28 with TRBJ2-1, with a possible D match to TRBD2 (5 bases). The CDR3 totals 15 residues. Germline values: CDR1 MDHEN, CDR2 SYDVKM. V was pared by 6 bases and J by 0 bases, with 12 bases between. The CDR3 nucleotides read TGTGCCAGCAGCCCCCTAGGGAGCTCCTACAATGAGCAGTTCTTC. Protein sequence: CASSPLGSSYNEQFF.

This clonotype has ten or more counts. CDR3 in amino acids: CASTGGSYEQYF. The CDR3 DNA sequence: TGTGCCAGCACAGGGGGCTCCTACGAGCAGTACTTC. This rearrangement joins TRBV28 to TRBJ2-7; 7 nucleotides match TRBD1. The trim removed 7 bases at V and 0 bases at J, leaving 0 bases unmatched. The CDR3 is 12 residues long. The germline gives CDR1 MDHEN, CDR2 SYDVKM.

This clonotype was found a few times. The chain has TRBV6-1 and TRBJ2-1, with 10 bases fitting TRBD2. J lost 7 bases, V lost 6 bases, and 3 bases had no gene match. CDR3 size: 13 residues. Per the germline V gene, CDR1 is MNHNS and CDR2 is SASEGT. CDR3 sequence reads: CASRLAGVNEQFF. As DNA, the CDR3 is TGTGCCAGCAGGCTAGCGGGAGTGAATGAGCAGTTCTTC.

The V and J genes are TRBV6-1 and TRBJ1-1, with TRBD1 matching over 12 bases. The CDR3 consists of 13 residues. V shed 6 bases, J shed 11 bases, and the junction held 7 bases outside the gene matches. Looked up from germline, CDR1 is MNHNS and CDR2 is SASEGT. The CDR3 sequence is CASRGTGGAAAFF. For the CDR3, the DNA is TGTGCCAGCAGGGGGACAGGGGGCGCGGCGGCTTTCTTT.

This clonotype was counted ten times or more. CDR3 sequence (DNA): TGCAGTGCTAGAGACGGACTAGCGGGGGATTACAATGAGCAGTTCTTC. It is translated as CSARDGLAGDYNEQFF. V usage is TRBV20-1 and J usage is TRBJ2-1; 13 nucleotides line up with TRBD2. The CDR3 contains 16 residues. V gave up 0 bases and J gave up 4 bases; unmatched junction bases: 3. Germline assignment: CDR1 DFQATT and CDR2 SNEGSKA (reference sequence).

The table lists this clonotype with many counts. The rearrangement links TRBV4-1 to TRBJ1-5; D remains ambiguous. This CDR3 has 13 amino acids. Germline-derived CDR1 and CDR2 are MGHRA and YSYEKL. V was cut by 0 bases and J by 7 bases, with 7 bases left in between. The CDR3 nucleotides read TGCGCCAGCAGCCAAGATATGGCACAGCCCCAGCATTTT. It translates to CASSQDMAQPQHF.

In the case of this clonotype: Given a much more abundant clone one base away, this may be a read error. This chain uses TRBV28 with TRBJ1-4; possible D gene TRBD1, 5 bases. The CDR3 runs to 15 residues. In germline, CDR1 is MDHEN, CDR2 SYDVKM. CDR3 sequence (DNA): TGTGCCAGCAGTACATCAGGGACGTCGCGGGAAAAAATGTTTTTT. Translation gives CASSTSGTSREKMFF.

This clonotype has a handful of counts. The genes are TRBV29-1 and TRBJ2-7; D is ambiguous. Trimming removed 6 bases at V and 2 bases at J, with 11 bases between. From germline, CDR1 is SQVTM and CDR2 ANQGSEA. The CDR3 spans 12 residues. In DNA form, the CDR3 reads TGCAGCGTAACCAAACCTCCCTACGAGCAGTACTTC. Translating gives CSVTKPPYEQYF.

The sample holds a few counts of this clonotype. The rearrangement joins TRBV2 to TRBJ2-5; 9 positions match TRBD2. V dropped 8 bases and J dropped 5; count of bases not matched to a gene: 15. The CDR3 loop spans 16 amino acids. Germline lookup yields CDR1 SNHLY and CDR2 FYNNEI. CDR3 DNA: TGTGCCAGCTCAGGAGCGGGAGGCCCCTTTTTGGAGACCCAGTACTTC. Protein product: CASSGAGGPFLETQYF.